Listed below are T cell receptor beta chains from one sample, sequenced in a study of vaccination and CD4 T cells after COVID-19. No antigen has been identified for these receptors. MiXCR, run by TCRdb on the PCR reads, gives a single entry per CDR3 protein. The sample lists about 20,000 distinct CDR3 sequences, less than 50% occurring once. Sequences were obtained from CD4+ T cells from blood, cultured in vitro. These TCRs come from a human donor who had recovered from COVID-19. CDR3s include the opening cysteine and the closing phenylalanine or tryptophan. A D gene is named only where the DNA matches it firmly. For some rows the clone size is stated as once, few or many, or as a class when expanded; others skip it.

TRBJ1-2 . . TRBV20-1 TGCAGTGCTAGAGTTAGTAGTCACTATGGCTACACCTTC CSARVSSHYGYTF
TRBJ2-3 . TRBD2 TRBV7-3 TGTGCCAGCAGCTTAAGCCGGACTAGATGGGATACGCAGTATTTT CASSLSRTRWDTQYF
TRBJ2-1 . TRBD2 TRBV29-1 TGCAGCGTTGAATTGGCGGGAGTTGAGCAGTTCTTC CSVELAGVEQFF
TRBJ1-2 . . TRBV7-2 TGTGCCAGCAGCCCGGGGGGCAGGGTTCTCTATGGCTACACCTTC CASSPGGRVLYGYTF
TRBJ1-6 . . TRBV6-5 TGTGCCAGCAGTTACGGGGCCCATAATTCACCCCTCCACTTT CASSYGAHNSPLHF
TRBJ1-1 few . TRBV20-1 TGCAGTGCTTTGGGTCAGAACACTGAAGCTTTCTTT CSALGQNTEAFF
TRBJ2-1 once . TRBV11-3 TGTGCCAGCAGCTTAGATCCTGGGGGGAGGTTCGTAGGTGAGCAGTTCTTC CASSLDPGGRFVGEQFF
TRBJ1-6 . TRBD1 TRBV2 TGTGCCAGCACGACAGGGCTGGATTCACCCCTCCACTTT CASTTGLDSPLHF
TRBJ2-5 . TRBD1 TRBV6-5 TGTGCCAGCAGTTCTCCAAACAGGGGCTGGGGGGAGACCCAGTACTTC CASSSPNRGWGETQYF
TRBJ2-7 . . TRBV28 TGTGCCAGCACCCCGGGCGGGGACGGATCCTACGAGCAGTACTTC CASTPGGDGSYEQYF
TRBJ2-5 . . TRBV19 TGTGCCAGTAGTCCCCTTGCAGGTGACCAAGAGACCCAGTACTTC CASSPLAGDQETQYF
TRBJ2-1 . TRBD1 TRBV30 TGTGCCTGGAGGAATCCGGGACAGGGGCGGGAGCAGTTCTTC CAWRNPGQGREQFF
TRBJ2-5 . TRBD1 TRBV25-1 TGTGCCAGCAGTGCGGGACAGGGAAGGGTCTCCCAAGAGACCCAGTACTTC CASSAGQGRVSQETQYF
TRBJ1-5 . TRBD1 TRBV19 TGTGCCAGTAGTATCATCCCCGGACAGGGGCTTGATCAGCCCCAGCATTTT CASSIIPGQGLDQPQHF
TRBJ2-4 . TRBD2 TRBV7-9 TGTGCCGGCTCTCTAATTAGCGGGGAAGCCAAAAACATTCAGTACTTC CAGSLISGEAKNIQYF
TRBJ2-3 once . TRBV28 TGTGCCAGCAGTTTGGTTGGACAGCTTAGCACAGATACGCAGTATTTT CASSLVGQLSTDTQYF
TRBJ2-7 . . TRBV7-3 TGTGCCAGCAGCCCTACAGGGAGCTCCTACGAGCAGTACTTC CASSPTGSSYEQYF
TRBJ1-5 . . TRBV10-3 TGTGCCATCAGACGGGACGGTAGCAATCAGCCCCAGCATTTT CAIRRDGSNQPQHF
TRBJ1-5 . . TRBV2 TGTGCCAGCAGGCACAGGGTGCATCAGCCCCAGCATTTT CASRHRVHQPQHF
TRBJ1-1 . . TRBV30 TGTGCCTGGAGTGTACCCAGGGGACCTGAAGCTTTCTTT CAWSVPRGPEAFF
TRBJ2-3 . . TRBV11-2 TGTGCCAGCAGGAGCATCACAGATACGCAGTATTTT CASRSITDTQYF
TRBJ2-5 . . TRBV7-3 TGTGCCAGCAGCTTATCGGTGCAAGAGACCCAGTACTTC CASSLSVQETQYF
TRBJ2-7 . TRBD1 TRBV19 TGTGCCAGTAGGAGGACAGGGTTCTACGAGCAGTACTTC CASRRTGFYEQYF
TRBJ2-5 . TRBD1 TRBV5-1 TGCGCCAGCAGCCCCGATGGACAGGAGGTAGAGACCCAGTACTTC CASSPDGQEVETQYF
TRBJ1-5 few . TRBV7-9 TGTGCCAGCAGCTTAGCGGTGAGCAATCAGCCCCAGCATTTT CASSLAVSNQPQHF
TRBJ2-1 once TRBD2 TRBV20-1 TGCAGTGCCCCCAGGGAGGGAGAGCAATACAATGAGCAGTTCTTC CSAPREGEQYNEQFF
TRBJ2-1 . . TRBV21-1 TGTGCCCGCCCGCAGGGGAACAATGAGCAGTTCTTC CARPQGNNEQFF
TRBJ2-7 few TRBD1 TRBV28 TGTGCCAGCAGTTCCAGGACAGGGGCAAGGGATTATAAGAACGAGCAGTACTTC CASSSRTGARDYKNEQYF
TRBJ1-3 . . TRBV5-4 TGTGCCAGCACCCCGGGGGGGAGCTCTGGAAACACCATATATTTT CASTPGGSSGNTIYF
TRBJ2-3 . TRBD1 TRBV5-1 TGCGCCAGCAGCTCACAGGGGACAGATACGCAGTATTTT CASSSQGTDTQYF
TRBJ2-7 . . TRBV6-2/TRBV6-3 TGTGCCAGCAGTCCGAGGGGCCCCGGGGGACAGATCTACGAGCAGTACTTC CASSPRGPGGQIYEQYF
TRBJ1-1 . . TRBV5-1 TGCGCCAGCAGCTTGGCAGCAGGGGACACTGAAGCTTTCTTT CASSLAAGDTEAFF
TRBJ1-5 . . TRBV27 TGTGCCAGCAGCCCAGGGGAGAGTGGCAATCAGCCCCAGCATTTT CASSPGESGNQPQHF
TRBJ1-2 . . TRBV12-3/TRBV12-4 TGTGCCAGCAGTTTACGCGGGGGGGGAGGATCAGGCTACACCTTC CASSLRGGGGSGYTF
TRBJ2-5 . . TRBV27 TGTGCCAGCCGTGGGGGGCAGGGGGACGAGACCCAGTACTTC CASRGGQGDETQYF
TRBJ1-2 . . TRBV6-1 TGTGCCAGCAGGCCGACAGGAAGAAACTATGGCTACACCTTC CASRPTGRNYGYTF
TRBJ1-1 . . TRBV12-5 TGTGCTAGTGGTTTCGACTGGGACACTGAAGCTTTCTTT CASGFDWDTEAFF
TRBJ1-1 . . TRBV7-2 TGTGCCAGCAGCTTGGTTGGAAGGAGCACTGAAGCTTTCTTT CASSLVGRSTEAFF
TRBJ1-1 . TRBD1 TRBV10-3 TGTGCCATCAGTGGTCGGACAGGGAAGATGAACACTGAAGCTTTCTTT CAISGRTGKMNTEAFF
TRBJ2-3 . TRBD2 TRBV11-3 TGTGCCAGCAGCTTCCCTAGCGGGAGTGGGACAGATACGCAGTATTTT CASSFPSGSGTDTQYF
TRBJ2-5 . . TRBV5-4 TGTGCCAGCAGCGCGGCTTCAGGGTCAGAGACCCAGTACTTC CASSAASGSETQYF
TRBJ2-2 medium-sized . TRBV5-1 TGCGCCAGCAGCTTGAAGGGAGTGAACACCGGGGAGCTGTTTTTT CASSLKGVNTGELFF
TRBJ1-1 . . TRBV9 TGTGCCAGCAGCGTACGCCCAGACCTGAGGGACACTGAAGCTTTCTTT CASSVRPDLRDTEAFF
TRBJ2-2 . TRBD1 TRBV7-9 TGTGCCAGCAGCTTAGGCCAGACAGGGGGCTTGGACACCGGGGAGCTGTTTTTT CASSLGQTGGLDTGELFF
TRBJ2-7 . TRBD2 TRBV14 TGTGCCAGCAGCCCGATCCCGCGGGGGGACTACGAGCAGTACTTC CASSPIPRGDYEQYF
TRBJ1-2 few . TRBV6-5 TGTGCCAGCAGTTATATGGGGGGAAGAGATGGCTACACCTTC CASSYMGGRDGYTF
TRBJ1-2 . . TRBV7-2 TGTGCCAGCAGCTCCCGGGTCTTCTATGGCTACACCTTC CASSSRVFYGYTF
TRBJ2-3 . TRBD2 TRBV7-9 TGTGCCAGCAGCAGCCGGGGACGGGAGGGCACAGATACGCAGTATTTT CASSSRGREGTDTQYF
TRBJ1-3 few TRBD1 TRBV20-1 TGCAGTGCGTTACAGGGGGGAAACACCATATATTTT CSALQGGNTIYF
TRBJ1-1 . . TRBV25-1 TGTGCCAGCAGTGAAGGACGATATGACACTGAAGCTTTCTTT CASSEGRYDTEAFF
TRBJ2-2 . TRBD1 TRBV7-6 TGTGCCAGCAGCTCATACAGGGGGAGTGACACCGGGGAGCTGTTTTTT CASSSYRGSDTGELFF
TRBJ1-6 once . TRBV5-4 TGTGCCAGCAGCTTGCAGGGTGATTTTTCACCCCTCCACTTT CASSLQGDFSPLHF
TRBJ1-1 . . TRBV11-2 TGTGCCAGCAGCCCGCGCGCCGGGACACCGAACACTGAAGCTTTCTTT CASSPRAGTPNTEAFF
TRBJ2-1 . TRBD2 TRBV18 TGTGCCAGCTCACCACAGCGGGAGCCGAACAATGAGCAGTTCTTC CASSPQREPNNEQFF